Shown below are 21 T cell receptor beta chains from a single sample sequenced in a study of T cells in Graves' hyperthyroidism and ophthalmopathy. Template material for amplifying TCR beta CDR3 regions consisted of RNA transcripts. When the TCR CDR3 underwent first-round RT-PCR, the HTBI primer set was used. TCRdb re-derived calls from the multiplex PCR reads in MiXCR, one entry per CDR3 protein. The data show fewer than 450,000 distinct CDR3 sequences, about 18% seen once. The specimen sequenced was blood. Receptors originate from a young woman with Graves' hyperthyroidism that later progressed to Graves' ophthalmopathy.

In its sample, this clonotype was seen many times. The gene calls are TRBV5-1 and TRBJ1-1; TRBD1 is a possible D gene (5 bases). The V gene's germline CDR1 is SGHRS and CDR2 YFSETQ. This CDR3 is 15 amino acids long. The ends were cut back, 0 bases at V and 6 bases at J, with 15 bases in the middle. CDR3 nucleotides: TGCGCCAGCAGCTTGGCTGGGGGTGTAGGCGCTGAAGCTTTCTTT. As protein: CASSLAGGVGAEAFF.

This clonotype was observed many times. This chain links TRBV27 with TRBJ2-7; a weak D match, TRBD2 (6 bases). Trimming took 0 bases from V and 7 from J, leaving 13 bases between them. The CDR3 is 14 residues long. CDR1 MNHEY and CDR2 SMNVEV come from the germline V gene (reference sequence). CDR3 residues: CASSLSLATSEQYF. CDR3 in DNA: TGTGCCAGCAGTTTATCCCTAGCGACTAGTGAGCAGTACTTC.

This clonotype turned up a few times. The chain employs TRBV20-1 and TRBJ2-7, with 10 positions matching TRBD2. The CDR3 contains 15 residues. In germline, CDR1 is DFQATT, CDR2 SNEGSKA (reference sequence). With 2 bases clipped from V and 6 bases from J, the junction kept 10 bases outside the gene matches. The CDR3 DNA reads TGCAGTGCTAGACTAGCGGGAGTGGTACGTTGCGAGCAGTACTTC. Translation: CSARLAGVVRCEQYF.

The sample holds a few counts of this clonotype. The junction shows a germline mismatch at one end, possibly a read error. The chain links TRBV20-1 to TRBJ2-1; 7 bases agree with TRBD2. The CDR3 spans 15 residues. Germline CDR1 is DFQATT and CDR2 is SNEGSKA (reference sequence). Here the CDR3 DNA reads TGCAGTGCTTCGGAAAAGAGCGGGACCTACAATGAGCAGCTCTTC. Translated, it gives CSASEKSGTYNEQLF.

This clonotype occurred many times. As DNA, the CDR3 is TGTGCCAGCAGACGGGCCCCTTTTCGGGACGGTCGCTGGGATGGCTACACCTTC. It yields the protein CASRRAPFRDGRWDGYTF. The chain has TRBV6-2 or TRBV6-3 and TRBJ1-2; TRBD1 is a possible D gene (5 bases). V gave up 6 bases and J gave up 6 bases, with 29 bases separating them. CDR1 MNHEY and CDR2 SVGEGT come from the germline V gene. The CDR3 has 18 amino acids.

This chain joins TRBV4-3 and TRBJ2-6; D is possibly TRBD2 (6 bases). The V end was cut by 5 bases, the J end by 0 bases, with 14 bases between. Germline V gives CDR1 LGHNA, CDR2 YSLEER. The CDR3 is made up of 17 amino acids. The CDR3 spells CASSSRPGGSGANVLTF. CDR3 nucleotide sequence: TGCGCCAGCAGCTCCCGCCCCGGGGGCTCTGGGGCCAACGTCCTGACTTTC.

The chain combines TRBV5-1 with TRBJ1-6; D not certain. V was trimmed by 2 bases and J by 10 bases, leaving 10 bases between them. This CDR3 is 13 amino acids long. Per germline, CDR1 SGHRS and CDR2 YFSETQ. CDR3 sequence reads: CASSFSQESPLHF. In DNA form, the CDR3 reads TGCGCCAGCAGCTTTAGTCAAGAATCACCCCTCCACTTT.

In its sample, this clonotype was seen many times. The CDR3 spells CASSQLAGAEQYF. The DNA for the CDR3 is TGTGCCAGCAGCCAACTAGCGGGAGCCGAGCAGTACTTC. The V gene is TRBV3-1, the J gene TRBJ2-7; 10 positions match TRBD2. The CDR3 is 13 residues long. The ends lost 2 bases at V and 6 bases at J; junction bases unmatched: 1. CDR1 and CDR2 from the germline V gene are LGHDT and YNNKEL (reference sequence).

This clonotype was picked up many times. This chain uses TRBV28 with TRBJ1-6; D remains ambiguous. Germline V gene data show CDR1 as MDHEN and CDR2 as SYDVKM. The CDR3 loop spans 13 amino acids. V lost 6 bases and J lost 13, with 16 bases in between. The CDR3 bases are TGTGCCAGCAGAGTGGCGGCCCAGGCGCCCCTCCACTTT. Its translation: CASRVAAQAPLHF.

This clonotype was detected ten times or more. V and J are TRBV27 and TRBJ1-4, with unresolved D. V lost 2 bases to trimming and J lost 8 bases, with 15 bases between them. Germline CDR1 reads MNHEY; CDR2 reads SMNVEV (reference sequence). The CDR3 spans 15 residues. The CDR3 region is CASSLAGDNAEKLFF. The DNA for the CDR3 is TGTGCCAGCAGTTTAGCCGGGGATAACGCGGAAAAACTGTTTTTT. The entire variable domain, with the rest obtained from reference TRBV27 and TRBJ1-4, is as follows: EAQVTQNPRYLITVTGKKLTVTCSQNMNHEYMSWYRQDPGLGLRQIYYSMNVEVTDKGDVPEGYKVSRKEKRNFPLILESPSPNQTSLYFCASSLAGDNAEKLFFGSGTQLSVL.

This clonotype came up a few times. V is TRBV5-1 and J is TRBJ2-6; D is undetermined. Germline V gives CDR1 SGHRS, CDR2 YFSETQ. The CDR3 is made up of 16 amino acids. Trimming stripped 0 bases from V and 2 bases from J, with 9 bases between. CDR3: CASSLAGSTGANVLTF. The CDR3 DNA sequence: TGCGCCAGCAGCTTGGCCGGGTCCACTGGGGCCAACGTCCTGACTTTC.

Here the CDR3 reads CASLRDRSTDTQYF. The DNA of the CDR3 is TGTGCCAGCCTCCGGGACAGAAGCACAGATACGCAGTATTTT. This rearrangement joins TRBV7-9 to TRBJ2-3, with 7 bases matching TRBD1. Per the germline V gene, CDR1 is SEHNR and CDR2 is FQNEAQ (reference sequence). This CDR3 comprises 14 residues. J lost 0 bases, V lost 8 bases, and 5 bases had no gene match.

This clonotype was seen ten or more times. The chain uses TRBV28 and TRBJ2-4; maybe TRBD1 (6 bases). From germline, CDR1 is MDHEN and CDR2 SYDVKM. The CDR3 is 15 residues long. Deletions cut 1 base from V and 3 bases from J, with 10 bases between. This chain's CDR3 is CASSLYRQVKNIQYF. CDR3 DNA sequence: TGTGCCAGCAGTTTATATCGACAGGTCAAAAACATTCAGTACTTC.

This clonotype occurred a few times. The chain carries TRBV6-1 and TRBJ2-5; D possibly matches TRBD1 or TRBD2 (5 bases each). Per germline, CDR1 MNHNS and CDR2 SASEGT. The germline V and J ends were trimmed by 6 bases and 3 bases, with 20 bases remaining between them. The CDR3 sequence is 16 residues long. For the CDR3, the DNA is TGTGCCAGCAGGCAAGCCGGGACGGTTAAAGAAGAGACCCAGTACTTC. Translation gives CASRQAGTVKEETQYF.

The chain has TRBV7-9 and TRBJ2-1; TRBD2 matches at 10 bases. This CDR3 contains 14 residues. Germline lookup yields CDR1 SEHNR and CDR2 FQNEAQ (reference sequence). Trimming removed 5 bases from V and 6 bases from J; junction bases left unmatched: 4. CDR3 nucleotide sequence: TGTGCCAGCAGCCGAGCGGGGGGGCGCAATGAGCAGTTCTTC. Its translation is CASSRAGGRNEQFF.

This clonotype came up many times. The chain couples TRBV6-1 to TRBJ2-7; possible D gene TRBD2, 5 bases. Trimming shortened V by 6 bases and J by 3 bases, and 18 bases separated the two germline ends. CDR1 and CDR2 (germline): MNHNS, SASEGT. The CDR3 runs 15 residues. CDR3 bases: TGTGCCAGCAGCTCCTCACCGGAGGCAAGCTACGAGCAGTACTTC. It encodes CASSSSPEASYEQYF.

This clonotype was recorded many times. The V and J genes are TRBV20-1 and TRBJ2-1; D possibly corresponds to TRBD2 (6 bases). The germline CDR1 and CDR2 sequences are DFQATT and SNEGSKA (reference sequence). Trimming removed 3 bases from V and 2 bases from J, with 17 bases in between. The CDR3 spans 16 residues. CDR3 sequence (DNA): TGCAGTGCTAGGCTCGGGAGATCCTCCACCTACAATGAGCAGTTCTTC. The encoded protein is CSARLGRSSTYNEQFF.

A remark on this clonotype: The missing conserved phenylalanine or tryptophan at the end of this CDR3 makes a read error likely. CDR3 sequence (DNA): TGCAGTGCTAGAGTACTAGCTGCCTACAATGAGCAGTTCCTC. Its translation is CSARVLAAYNEQFL. This chain links TRBV20-1 with TRBJ2-1; weak D call: TRBD2 (6 bases). Germline loops: CDR1 DFQATT, CDR2 SNEGSKA (reference sequence). The CDR3 runs 14 residues. Deletions cut 1 base from V and 2 bases from J, with 9 bases between.

This clonotype was observed many times. The genes are TRBV2 and TRBJ2-1; D remains unclear. CDR1 and CDR2 (germline): SNHLY, FYNNEI. V lost 2 bases and J lost 12, with 8 bases in between. The CDR3 has 11 residues. The DNA for the CDR3 is TGTGCCAGCAGTGAACGTGTTAGGCAGTTCTTC. Protein sequence: CASSERVRQFF.

This clonotype occurred a few times. A read error may explain this, as a much larger clone is one base away. V and J are TRBV2 and TRBJ1-6, with TRBD1 matching over 8 bases. The CDR3 contains 14 residues. V was clipped by 8 bases and J by 6 bases; unmatched bases: 6. CDR1 is SNHLY and CDR2 is FYNNEI in the germline V gene. This chain's CDR3 is CASGFDRGNSPLHF. The CDR3 DNA reads TGTGCCAGCGGCTTCGACAGGGGTAATTCACCCCTCCACTTT. Full variable domain (rest looked up from reference TRBV2 and TRBJ1-6): EPEVTQTPSHQVTQMGQEVILRCVPISNHLYFYWYRQILGQKVEFLVSFYNNEISEKSEIFDDQFSVERPDGSNFTLKIRSTKLEDSAMYFCASGFDRGNSPLHFGNGTRLTVT.

The rearrangement links TRBV6-1 to TRBJ1-1, with no clear D. V was pared by 4 bases and J by 0 bases, with 6 bases between. CDR3 length: 13 amino acids. Germline V gene sequence: CDR1 MNHNS, CDR2 SASEGT. CDR3 sequence reads: CASSVRVNTEAFF. The CDR3 nucleotides are TGTGCCAGCAGTGTGCGGGTGAACACTGAAGCTTTCTTT.